Listed below are T cell receptor beta chains from one sample, sequenced in a study of T cell responses to AZD1222 COVID-19 vaccine. Only in-frame clones appear in the TCRdb table, and some are missing; sequencing was by immunoSEQ multiplex PCR. Of some 130,000 clones in the sample, around 93% were seen once. Sequences were derived from peripheral blood, sampled 28 days after the second AZD1222 dose. All receptors derive from an adult who received the AZD1222 COVID-19 vaccine. CDR3s include the opening cysteine and the closing phenylalanine or tryptophan.

J gene | V gene | CDR3 protein
TRBJ1-2 | TRBV27 | CASSPGLPVIYGYTF
TRBJ1-1 | TRBV7-9 | CASSPLGGASTEAFF
TRBJ1-2 | TRBV6-5 | CASSYSATIAYGYTF
TRBJ1-5 | TRBV19 | CASSIFSGDYSNQPQHF
TRBJ1-2 | TRBV15 | CATSRSGTGVGYTF
TRBJ2-5 | TRBV9 | CASSARPWGSVIETQYF
TRBJ1-5 | TRBV6-2/TRBV6-3 | CASSSTGVLIQPQHF
TRBJ1-5 | TRBV23-1 | CASSQSARAGDQPQHF
TRBJ2-1 | TRBV25-1 | CASSEYSIYNEQFF
TRBJ1-2 | TRBV6-5 | CASRGWGDGGYTF
TRBJ2-7 | TRBV5-1 | CASSFDRVSYEQYF
TRBJ2-2 | TRBV4-2 | CASSQVSGQGGNTGELFF
TRBJ2-1 | TRBV14 | CASSQDELAGGHNEQFF
TRBJ2-2 | TRBV28 | CASSFGAGELFF
TRBJ1-6 | TRBV6-5 | CASSRGVHNSPLHF
TRBJ1-2 | TRBV5-1 | CASSPGAYPDYGYTF
TRBJ2-7 | TRBV6-5 | CASTSSLRSHEQYF
TRBJ1-5 | TRBV14 | CASSVGQGAKIQPQHF
TRBJ1-4 | TRBV3-1/TRBV3-2 | CASSRPGDRFNEKLFF
TRBJ2-3 | TRBV7-9 | CASSPTTSGSTDTQYF
TRBJ2-7 | TRBV7-2 | CASSLGANYEQYF
TRBJ1-1 | TRBV19 | CASSLPGREAFF
TRBJ1-6 | TRBV5-6 | CASSLAGHSPLHF
TRBJ1-2 | TRBV6-6 | CASSYNLRQYGYTF
TRBJ1-4 | TRBV12-3/TRBV12-4 | CASSFNEKLFF
TRBJ2-1 | TRBV3-1/TRBV3-2 | CASSQASGGYNEQFF
TRBJ1-1 | TRBV18 | CASSRIRTANPGPTEAFF
TRBJ1-3 | TRBV2 | CASRRGKDANTIYF
TRBJ1-1 | TRBV19 | CASSLRTPVGTEAFF
TRBJ1-2 | TRBV4-2 | CASSQGGGTSYVGYTF
TRBJ2-5 | TRBV6-1 | CASSERGLETQYF
TRBJ1-1 | TRBV18 | CASSPTPGSTEAFF
TRBJ2-5 | TRBV5-6 | CASSLAVGGETQYF
TRBJ2-1 | TRBV19 | CASSIMVPNEQFF
TRBJ1-6 | TRBV5-1 | CASSVGFDSPLHF
TRBJ1-2 | TRBV2 | CASRVGLGYGYTF
TRBJ1-4 | TRBV6-5 | CASSRSGVEEKLFF
TRBJ2-1 | TRBV20-1 | CSVRARGEQFF
TRBJ1-2 | TRBV6-6 | CASSSRVFTTNYGYTF
TRBJ1-2 | TRBV5-1 | CASSWDFEQSVYGYTF
TRBJ1-6 | TRBV10-3 | CAISETSSYNSPLHF
TRBJ1-6 | TRBV11-2 | CASSLTGQGNSPLHF
TRBJ1-5 | TRBV19 | CASSILQGYSNQPQHF
TRBJ1-2 | TRBV28 | CASTLDEPYGYTF
TRBJ1-4 | TRBV6-5 | CASSYWNSEKLFF
TRBJ1-2 | TRBV7-3 | CASNSTPGTDYGYTF
TRBJ1-2 | TRBV7-9 | CASSKTGSNYGYTF
TRBJ1-1 | TRBV3-1/TRBV3-2 | CASSQGTMNTEAFF
TRBJ2-5 | TRBV19 | CASSGQGGLETQYF
TRBJ2-3 | TRBV6-4 | CASSSHSGSTDTQYF
TRBJ1-5 | TRBV25-1 | CASSGPRHPPQHF
TRBJ1-1 | TRBV19 | CASSIDRRGYTEAFF
TRBJ2-1 | TRBV20-1 | CSASGGTGSYNEQFF
TRBJ2-6 | TRBV5-1 | CASSFGANVLTF
TRBJ2-1 | TRBV6-1 | CASSDTLYNEQFF
TRBJ1-6 | TRBV5-1 | CASSSNGGESPLHF
TRBJ1-4 | TRBV4-3 | CASGQIGPTNEKLFF
TRBJ1-1 | TRBV15 | CATSRGRVSRTEAFF
TRBJ1-5 | TRBV20-1 | CSAGSNQPQHF
TRBJ1-1 | TRBV24-1 | CATSAGGENTEAFF